One sample yielded the 20 T cell receptor beta chains listed below, sequenced in a study of blood T cells in healthy people across ages. Together with a sample-barcoded 5' primer, a J-beta primer mix was included in a second PCR lasting roughly 7 to 11 cycles. TCRdb passed the 5' RACE reads through MiXCR, listing each CDR3 protein once. The data show 1.2 million to 1.5 million distinct CDR3 sequences, 59% seen once. Material for sequencing was blood. Receptors originate from a man younger than 35 in good health.

The chain recombines TRBV30 with TRBJ2-3, with D perhaps matching TRBD1 or TRBD2 (6 bases each). The V end lost 3 bases, the J end lost 6 bases, and 25 bases lay between the germline ends. The CDR3 contains 17 residues. Germline assignment: CDR1 GTSNPN and CDR2 SVGIG (reference sequence). CDR3 sequence (DNA): TGTGCCTGGAGCCGAGCCGGGGGCAGTGAGGTTTGGGATACGCAGTATTTT. Translated: CAWSRAGGSEVWDTQYF.

This clonotype was found a few times. V is TRBV12-3 or TRBV12-4 and J is TRBJ2-7; TRBD1 aligns across 9 bases. Trimming at V came to 1 base and at J to 4 bases, leaving 8 bases not matched to a gene. The CDR3 extends over 16 amino acids. CDR3 in DNA: TGTGCCAGCAGTTTAGGTGGACAGGGGCTGAAATACGAGCAGTACTTC. This codes for CASSLGGQGLKYEQYF.

There are many counts of this clonotype. CDR3 coding DNA: TGTGCCAGCAGAGGGGACGGCTACGAGCAGTACTTC. It encodes CASRGDGYEQYF. The J gene is TRBJ2-7, the V gene TRBV2; D is perhaps TRBD1 or TRBD2 (5 bases each). Trimming removed 6 bases at V and 3 bases at J, with 9 bases between. CDR1 and CDR2 from the germline V gene are SNHLY and FYNNEI. CDR3 size: 12 residues.

V gene TRBV7-9 combines with J gene TRBJ2-7; 7 positions agree with TRBD2. This CDR3 region has 14 residues. The V gene's germline CDR1 is SEHNR and CDR2 FQNEAQ (reference sequence). The trim removed 6 bases at V and 2 bases at J, leaving 7 bases unmatched. The CDR3 sequence is CASSGGVLPYEQYF. The CDR3, as DNA: TGTGCCAGCAGTGGGGGGGTGCTCCCCTACGAGCAGTACTTC.

The rearrangement uses TRBV12-3 or TRBV12-4 and TRBJ1-1; tentatively, D is TRBD1 (5 bases). Trimming removed 3 bases from V and 5 bases from J, with 13 bases in between. The CDR3 spans 14 residues. The CDR3 DNA reads TGTGCCAGCAGTTTTGGGGGAGGGTCAACTGAAGCTTTCTTT. It encodes CASSFGGGSTEAFF.

V usage is TRBV14 and J usage is TRBJ1-1; D not resolved. The germline V gene encodes CDR1 SGHDN and CDR2 FVKESK. The CDR3 is 14 residues long. Trimming removed 1 base at V and 8 bases at J, with 14 bases between. The CDR3 reads CASSQGGPNSEAFF. The CDR3 nucleotides are TGTGCCAGCAGCCAAGGAGGCCCTAATTCGGAAGCTTTCTTT.

This chain joins TRBV6-5 and TRBJ1-2, with D perhaps matching TRBD1 (5 bases). There are 12 residues in the CDR3. V dropped 5 bases and J dropped 11 bases, with 15 bases sitting between them. The germline gives CDR1 MNHEY, CDR2 SVGAGI. The DNA of the CDR3 is TGTGCCAGCAGTACAGGAACCAGTAGATACACCTTC. Amino acid sequence: CASSTGTSRYTF.

The chain carries TRBV29-1 and TRBJ1-1; D not resolved. V was shortened by 5 bases and J by 5 bases, with 15 bases between the two germline ends. Germline V gene data show CDR1 as SQVTM and CDR2 as ANQGSEA. This CDR3 has 13 amino acids. The CDR3 sequence: CSVLTRFETEAFF. CDR3 bases: TGCAGCGTTCTCACACGGTTTGAGACTGAAGCTTTCTTT.

The V call is TRBV12-3 or TRBV12-4, the J call TRBJ1-5; D is unclear. Trimming took off 7 bases at V and 4 bases at J, with 8 bases between the two ends. The CDR3 spans 12 residues. This chain's CDR3 is CASTRPNQPQHF. The CDR3 bases are TGTGCCAGCACCCGGCCTAATCAGCCCCAGCATTTT.

The chain employs TRBV27 and TRBJ1-6; D gene unclear. Trimming removed 1 base at V and 0 bases at J, with 10 bases between. CDR3 length equals 17 residues. Germline CDR1 MNHEY, CDR2 SMNVEV (reference sequence). The CDR3: CASSLYTDTSYNSPLHF. CDR3 coding DNA: TGTGCCAGCAGTTTATACACCGACACCTCCTATAATTCACCCCTCCACTTT.

J is TRBJ2-7 and V is TRBV7-6; TRBD1 agrees at 9 bases. J lost 1 base, V lost 5 bases, and 9 bases had no gene match. CDR1 is SGHVS and CDR2 is FNYEAQ in the germline V gene. This CDR3 spans 16 amino acids. CDR3 in amino acids: CASSPEGGQGSYEQYF. Written as DNA, the CDR3 is TGTGCCAGCAGCCCCGAGGGGGGACAGGGTTCCTACGAGCAGTACTTC.

The V gene is TRBV7-9, the J gene TRBJ1-2, with 8 bases matching TRBD1. CDR1 is SEHNR, CDR2 FQNEAQ, per germline (reference sequence). The CDR3 is made up of 15 amino acids. V gave up 5 bases and J gave up 6 bases; unmatched junction bases: 11. CDR3 amino acids: CASSPPTDRDDGYTF. For the CDR3, the DNA is TGTGCCAGCAGCCCCCCTACGGACAGGGACGATGGCTACACCTTC.

This clonotype was counted ten times or more. One junction end disagrees with the germline gene, perhaps due to a read error. The V and J genes are TRBV5-1 and TRBJ1-1; the match to TRBD1 covers 7 bases. This CDR3 region has 11 residues. CDR1 and CDR2 (germline): SGHRS, YFSETQ. CDR3 in amino acids: CASSLTGEAFF. CDR3 sequence (DNA): TGTGCCAGCAGCTTGACAGGGGAAGCTTTCTTT.

The chain is built from TRBV10-3 and TRBJ1-2, with D perhaps matching TRBD1 (6 bases). Trimming left V 4 bases short and J 5 bases short, with 32 bases between. CDR1 and CDR2 (germline): ENHRY, SYGVKD. The CDR3 totals 20 residues. The DNA for the CDR3 is TGTGCCATCAGTGGCTACAGCGACGGCTCTAGACAGGTCGTGGGGTATGGCTACACCTTC. Residues: CAISGYSDGSRQVVGYGYTF.

This sequence joins TRBV29-1 and TRBJ2-7, with a weak D call TRBD1 (5 bases). There are 13 residues in the CDR3. Germline loops: CDR1 SQVTM, CDR2 ANQGSEA. The germline V and J ends were trimmed by 2 bases and 3 bases, with 11 bases remaining between them. CDR3 sequence reads: CSVERQGYYEQYF. CDR3 DNA sequence: TGCAGCGTTGAACGTCAGGGTTACTACGAGCAGTACTTC.

The chain combines TRBV4-1 with TRBJ2-5; D perhaps matches TRBD1 (8 bases). With 5 bases removed from V and 11 bases from J, the gap between germline ends came to 24 bases. Germline V CDR1 and CDR2: MGHRA, YSYEKL. The CDR3 extends over 15 amino acids. The CDR3 loop reads CASSYHLQGEGEQYF. In DNA form, the CDR3 reads TGCGCCAGCAGCTACCACCTACAGGGGGAGGGTGAGCAGTACTTC.

The V gene is TRBV5-6, the J gene TRBJ1-1; TRBD1 aligns across 9 bases. CDR1 is SGHDT, CDR2 YYEEEE, per germline. The CDR3 extends over 17 amino acids. With V trimmed by 4 bases and J by 2 bases, 12 bases remained unmatched. The CDR3 bases are TGTGCCAGCAGCATATTAGGGACAGGGCTAGAAAACACTGAAGCTTTCTTT. Amino acid sequence: CASSILGTGLENTEAFF.

This clonotype was observed many times. The rearrangement links TRBV7-9 to TRBJ1-2, with D unclear. V was trimmed by 6 bases and J by 1 base, leaving 9 bases between them. The CDR3 extends over 13 amino acids. Germline CDR1 SEHNR, CDR2 FQNEAQ (reference sequence). The CDR3 protein is CASSLSNNYGYTF. The CDR3 DNA reads as TGTGCCAGCAGTCTATCAAATAACTATGGCTACACCTTC.

This clonotype was counted a few times. This rearrangement joins TRBV6-5 to TRBJ2-5; D may be TRBD1 (5 bases). Germline-derived CDR1 and CDR2 are MNHEY and SVGAGI. CDR3 size: 15 residues. Trimming took off 5 bases at V and 5 bases at J, with 18 bases between the two ends. In DNA form, the CDR3 reads TGTGCCAGCAGTACACAGGCACCAGGGATCGAGACCCAGTACTTC. Its translation: CASSTQAPGIETQYF.

The chain is built from TRBV9 and TRBJ1-1; D is unclear. The V and J ends lost 3 bases and 1 base respectively, with 10 bases between them. Germline lookup yields CDR1 SGDLS and CDR2 YYNGEE. This CDR3 comprises 14 residues. The DNA for the CDR3 is TGTGCCAGCAGCGCCGGTTTGGGGAACACTGAAGCTTTCTTT. Translating gives CASSAGLGNTEAFF.